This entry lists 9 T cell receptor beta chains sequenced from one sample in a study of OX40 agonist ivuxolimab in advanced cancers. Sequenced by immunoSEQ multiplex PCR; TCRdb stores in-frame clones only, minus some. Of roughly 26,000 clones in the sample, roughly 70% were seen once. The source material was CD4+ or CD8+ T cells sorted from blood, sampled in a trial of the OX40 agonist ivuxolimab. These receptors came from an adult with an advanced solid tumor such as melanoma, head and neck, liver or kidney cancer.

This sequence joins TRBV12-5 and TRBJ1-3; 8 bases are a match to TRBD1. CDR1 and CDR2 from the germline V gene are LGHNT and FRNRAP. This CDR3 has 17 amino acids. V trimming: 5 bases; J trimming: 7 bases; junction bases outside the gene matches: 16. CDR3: CASGPPGTGYRGNTIYF. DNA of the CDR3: TGTGCTAGTGGTCCCCCCGGGACAGGATACCGGGGGAACACCATATATTTT.

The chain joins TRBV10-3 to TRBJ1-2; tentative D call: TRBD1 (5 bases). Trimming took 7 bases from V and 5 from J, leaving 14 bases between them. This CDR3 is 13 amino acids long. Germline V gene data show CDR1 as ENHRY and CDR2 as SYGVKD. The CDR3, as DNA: TGTGCCATCAAGTCCGCAGGGTCGTATGGCTACACCTTC. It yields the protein CAIKSAGSYGYTF.

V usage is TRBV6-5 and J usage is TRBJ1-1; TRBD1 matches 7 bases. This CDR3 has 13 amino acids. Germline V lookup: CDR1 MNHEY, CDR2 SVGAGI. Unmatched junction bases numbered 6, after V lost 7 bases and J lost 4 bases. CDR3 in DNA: TGTGCCAGCAAAAGACAGGGCGCCACTGAAGCTTTCTTT. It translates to CASKRQGATEAFF.

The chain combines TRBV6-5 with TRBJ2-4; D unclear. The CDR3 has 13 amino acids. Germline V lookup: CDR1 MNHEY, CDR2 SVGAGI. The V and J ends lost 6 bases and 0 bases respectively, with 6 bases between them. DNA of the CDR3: TGTGCCAGCAGACCAATAGCCAAAAACATTCAGTACTTC. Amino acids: CASRPIAKNIQYF.

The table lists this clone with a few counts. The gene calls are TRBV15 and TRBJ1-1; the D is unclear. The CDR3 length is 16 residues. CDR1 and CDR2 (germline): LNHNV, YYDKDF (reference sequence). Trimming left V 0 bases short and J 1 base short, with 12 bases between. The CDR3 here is CATSRDITWGNTEAFF. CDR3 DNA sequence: TGTGCCACCAGCAGAGATATTACCTGGGGGAACACTGAAGCTTTCTTT.

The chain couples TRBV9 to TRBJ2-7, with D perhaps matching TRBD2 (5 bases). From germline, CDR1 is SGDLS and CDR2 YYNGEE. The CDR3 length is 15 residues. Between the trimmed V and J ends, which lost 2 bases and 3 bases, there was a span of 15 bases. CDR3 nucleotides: TGTGCCAGCAGCGTGGGTACCCCGGGGTTCTACGAGCAGTACTTC. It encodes CASSVGTPGFYEQYF.

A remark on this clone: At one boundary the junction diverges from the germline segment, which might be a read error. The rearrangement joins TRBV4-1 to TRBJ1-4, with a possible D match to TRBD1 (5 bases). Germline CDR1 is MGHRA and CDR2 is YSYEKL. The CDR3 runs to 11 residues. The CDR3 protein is CASSQEGSTFF. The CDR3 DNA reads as TGTGCCAGCAGCCAAGAGGGGAGTACGTTTTTT.

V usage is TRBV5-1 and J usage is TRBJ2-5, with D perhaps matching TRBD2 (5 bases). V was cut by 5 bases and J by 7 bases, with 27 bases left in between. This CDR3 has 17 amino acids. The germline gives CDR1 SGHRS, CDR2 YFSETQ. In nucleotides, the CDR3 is TGCGCCAGCAGTGGGGTAGGGCGGTCTACCCAAGAGGGGACCCAGTACTTC. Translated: CASSGVGRSTQEGTQYF.

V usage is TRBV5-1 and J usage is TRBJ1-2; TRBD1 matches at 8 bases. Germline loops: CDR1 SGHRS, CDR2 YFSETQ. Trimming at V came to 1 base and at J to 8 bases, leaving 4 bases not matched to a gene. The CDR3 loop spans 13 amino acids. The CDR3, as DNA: TGCGCCAGCAGCTTGCCGACAGGGGTCGGCTACACCTTC. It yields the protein CASSLPTGVGYTF.